This is a list of T cell receptor beta chains from one sample in a study of shared clonotypes between healthy human individuals. Repertoires were generated with immunoSEQ multiplex PCR, while TCRdb's copy carries only in-frame clones and drops some. The sample records a few million clones, just under 95% being singletons. What was sequenced was naive CD4+ T cells from PBMCs. These receptors originate from a man between 18 and 29 years old in good health. Some clones in this sample may be carry-over from other donors' samples. Each CDR3 is given with its conserved first and last residue. D genes are given only for firm matches. Only part of the rows carry a size: once, few, many, or a class if the clone is expanded.

clone size	D gene	J gene	V gene	CDR3 length	CDR3 protein	CDR3 DNA
NA	TRBD2	TRBJ2-1	TRBV18	17	CASSLYSPGLAGDEQFF	TGTGCCAGCTCACTCTACAGCCCGGGACTAGCGGGAGATGAGCAGTTCTTC
NA	NA	TRBJ2-7	TRBV18	12	CASSPTGYEQYF	TGTGCCAGCTCACCAACGGGCTACGAGCAGTACTTC
NA	TRBD2	TRBJ2-1	TRBV14	20	CASSQVYLRVGGSKRDEQFF	TGTGCCAGCAGCCAAGTTTATCTTAGGGTAGGCGGGAGTAAAAGAGATGAGCAGTTCTTC
NA	NA	TRBJ2-7	TRBV5-4	13	CASSSPSDYEQYF	TGTGCCAGCAGCTCGCCGAGCGATTACGAGCAGTACTTC
NA	NA	TRBJ2-7	TRBV5-6	12	CASSYSGTEQYF	TGTGCCAGCAGCTACTCCGGGACTGAGCAGTACTTC
once	NA	TRBJ2-7	TRBV30	11	CAWALGNEQYF	TGTGCCTGGGCGCTTGGAAACGAGCAGTACTTC
NA	NA	TRBJ1-5	TRBV6-5	14	CASAARQSNQPQHF	TGTGCCAGCGCAGCCCGACAGAGCAATCAGCCCCAGCATTTT
NA	TRBD1	TRBJ1-3	TRBV15	16	CATSKDRVGTGNTIYF	TGTGCCACCAGCAAAGACAGGGTGGGGACTGGAAACACCATATATTTT
NA	NA	TRBJ2-5	TRBV5-1	14	CASSPGLTEETQYF	TGCGCCAGCAGTCCTGGACTGACAGAAGAGACCCAGTACTTC
NA	NA	TRBJ1-1	TRBV27	14	CASRGRLMNTEAFF	TGTGCCAGCAGAGGACGGCTGATGAACACTGAAGCTTTCTTT
NA	NA	TRBJ2-2	TRBV5-1	15	CASSSATGPTGELFF	TGCGCCAGCAGCTCCGCTACAGGGCCCACCGGGGAGCTGTTTTTT
NA	TRBD2	TRBJ2-2	TRBV9	17	CASSGPHSGRPTGELFF	TGTGCCAGCAGCGGACCCCATAGCGGGAGGCCCACCGGGGAGCTGTTTTTT
once	NA	TRBJ1-5	TRBV5-1	14	CASSLEGSNQPQHF	TGCGCCAGCAGCTTGGAAGGGTCCAATCAGCCCCAGCATTTT